This TCR beta chain was recovered during a study of cytomegalovirus exposure and HLA in healthy donors. General study findings and limits: As immune exposure information, only CMV serostatus was available. DRB1 showed the most TCR associations and HLA-C the fewest in a later analysis, as rates varied by HLA locus.

The PCR contained 60 Vbeta and 13 Jbeta primers. The data were produced by immunoSEQ multiplex PCR, yet TCRdb's version contains in-frame clones alone and is incomplete. The sample carries about 160,000 clones, about 85% recorded once. Regarding this clone: Its target is not known.

Germline V CDR1 and CDR2: MNHNS, SASEGT. The ends were cut back, 2 bases at V and 6 bases at J, with 16 bases in the middle. This CDR3 spans 16 amino acids. This receptor was obtained from a man aged 18 to 29 in good health and CMV-seropositive. The specimen was PBMCs. The genes are TRBV6-1 and TRBJ2-2, with D possibly TRBD2 on 5 matching bases. CDR3 bases: TGTGCCAGCAGTGAAAGGGCCGAGGGTCCGTCCGGGGAGCTGTTTTTT. Translation gives CASSERAEGPSGELFF.